A single sample is the source of the 6 T cell receptor beta chains below, sequenced in a study of T cells after posttransplantation cyclophosphamide. Some clones are missing from TCRdb's copy, which holds only in-frame ones; the method was immunoSEQ multiplex PCR. The sample has tens of thousands of clones; 78% are singletons. Busulfan-fludarabine conditioning, marrow transplant, and cyclophosphamide on days +3 and +4 were administered. Sequencing used CD4+ T cells sorted from blood, obtained roughly 2,000 days after a stem cell transplant with posttransplant cyclophosphamide. The receptors were sampled from a female patient aged 40-49 years who received an allogeneic stem cell transplant from a related donor, was CMV-positive, and had no GVHD. Some of the T cells might come from the graft donor.

This clone was picked up one time. This sequence joins TRBV28 and TRBJ1-6; D gene ambiguous. Per germline, CDR1 MDHEN and CDR2 SYDVKM. This CDR3 contains 16 residues. Trimming took off 5 bases at V and 4 bases at J, with 15 bases between the two ends. The CDR3 spells CASSPTHSGYNSPLHF. The CDR3 region has the DNA TGTGCCAGCAGTCCCACCCATAGCGGTTATAATTCACCCCTCCACTTT. Variable domain in full (rest from reference TRBV28 and TRBJ1-6): DVKVTQSSRYLVKRTGEKVFLECVQDMDHENMFWYRQDPGLGLRLIYFSYDVKMKEKGDIPEGYSVSREKKERFSLILESASTNQTSMYLCASSPTHSGYNSPLHFGNGTRLTVT.

The count of this clone is one. The rearrangement links TRBV7-2 to TRBJ2-7, with D perhaps matching TRBD1 (6 bases). The CDR3 contains 13 residues. V lost 4 bases and J lost 3, with 10 bases in between. In germline, CDR1 is SGHTA, CDR2 FQGNSA. CDR3 in amino acids: CASSWGPIYEQYF. The CDR3 DNA reads TGTGCCAGCAGCTGGGGGCCCATCTACGAGCAGTACTTC.

The chain recombines TRBV4-3 with TRBJ2-3, with 15 bases fitting TRBD2. Trimming took 4 bases from V and 3 from J; bases not matched to a gene: 8. The germline V gene encodes CDR1 LGHNA and CDR2 YSLEER. The CDR3 covers 18 residues. CDR3 nucleotides: TGCGCCAGCAGCCTGGAGGGACTAGCGGGGGGACCGACAGATACGCAGTATTTT. Its protein is CASSLEGLAGGPTDTQYF.

The rearrangement links TRBV19 to TRBJ1-5; D not resolved. This CDR3 has 13 amino acids. Trimming shortened V by 1 base and J by 3 bases, and 4 bases separated the two germline ends. The germline gives CDR1 LNHDA, CDR2 SQIVND (reference sequence). CDR3 in DNA: TGTGCCAGTAGTATAGCCTCCAATCAGCCCCAGCATTTT. Protein: CASSIASNQPQHF. Full variable domain (outside the CDR3, taken from reference TRBV19 and TRBJ1-5): DGGITQSPKYLFRKEGQNVTLSCEQNLNHDAMYWYRQDPGQGLRLIYYSQIVNDFQKGDIAEGYSVSREKKESFPLTVTSAQKNPTAFYLCASSIASNQPQHFGDGTRLSIL.

The rearrangement links TRBV6-6 to TRBJ1-1; 8 bases match TRBD1. V was clipped by 5 bases and J by 5 bases; unmatched bases: 7. Germline-derived CDR1 and CDR2 are MNHNY and SVGAGI (reference sequence). CDR3 size: 14 residues. The CDR3 reads CASSNGQGGTEAFF. The DNA of the CDR3 is TGTGCCAGCAGTAACGGACAGGGTGGGACTGAAGCTTTCTTT.

This sequence joins TRBV11-2 and TRBJ1-6; 8 positions match TRBD1. Germline trimming cut 3 bases from V and 8 bases from J; bases unmatched to any gene: 0. The CDR3 has 13 residues. The germline V gene has CDR1 SGHAT and CDR2 FQNNGV. CDR3 region: CASSLTGDSPLHF. CDR3 bases: TGTGCCAGCAGCTTGACAGGGGATTCACCCCTCCACTTT.